One sample yielded the 29 T cell receptor beta chains listed below, sequenced in a study of Ad26.COV2.S vaccination and SARS-CoV-2 variants. Stated treatment: roughly 18 received Ad26.COV2.S at low or high dose, single or two shots; 5 received placebo; per-sample allocation not given. On day 63 after the first injection, vaccine and placebo recipients gave samples. Generated by immunoSEQ multiplex PCR, the TCRdb table keeps only in-frame clones and is missing some. The repertoire holds about 400,000 clones, with roughly 90% as singletons. The sample was peripheral blood, taken in a trial of Ad26.COV2.S vaccine versus placebo. The receptors shown here come from a person aged 18 to 65 who received the Ad26.COV2.S COVID-19 vaccine or a placebo.

This clone was detected only a few times. This sequence joins TRBV6-2 or TRBV6-3 and TRBJ2-2; a possible D gene is TRBD1 (6 bases). This CDR3 is 14 amino acids long. Germline assignment: CDR1 MNHEY and CDR2 SVGEGT. The V gene lost 5 bases and the J gene lost 6 bases, with 13 bases spanning the gap. The CDR3 DNA reads TGTGCCAGCAGTCGCGTTCAGGGGCCCGGGGAGCTGTTTTTT. This gives the protein CASSRVQGPGELFF.

The chain recombines TRBV30 with TRBJ2-2; the match to TRBD1 covers 7 bases. Germline lookup yields CDR1 GTSNPN and CDR2 SVGIG (reference sequence). This CDR3 region has 15 residues. After removal of 0 bases from V and 5 bases from J, the junction contained 6 bases not matched to a gene. The CDR3 DNA reads as TGTGCCTGGAGTGTAGCGAAGGGGGCTACCGGGGAGCTGTTTTTT. It is translated as CAWSVAKGATGELFF.

This clone came up a few times. V usage is TRBV6-6 and J usage is TRBJ2-3; 7 bases align to TRBD1. The CDR3 is 13 residues long. V trimming: 5 bases; J trimming: 6 bases; junction bases outside the gene matches: 5. Germline CDR1 MNHNY, CDR2 SVGAGI (reference sequence). CDR3 sequence reads: CASSDTGEDTQYF. The CDR3 DNA sequence: TGTGCCAGCAGTGACACAGGGGAGGATACGCAGTATTTT.

The chain is built from TRBV28 and TRBJ2-1; D assignment may be TRBD1 or TRBD2 (6 bases each). The CDR3 runs 18 residues. Per germline, CDR1 MDHEN and CDR2 SYDVKM. Deletions cut 5 bases from V and 0 bases from J, with 20 bases between. DNA of the CDR3: TGTGCCAGCAGTCCCACCCGGAGGGACACCAGCTCCTACAATGAGCAGTTCTTC. Translation: CASSPTRRDTSSYNEQFF.

V is TRBV12-5 and J is TRBJ2-1, with D possibly being TRBD2 (6 bases). Between the trimmed V and J ends, which lost 9 bases and 0 bases, there was a span of 12 bases. The CDR3 extends over 14 amino acids. Germline V gene sequence: CDR1 LGHNT, CDR2 FRNRAP. CDR3 coding DNA: TGTGCTAGGATTGGGGGGAGCTCCTACAATGAGCAGTTCTTC. Protein: CARIGGSSYNEQFF.

The gene calls are TRBV7-2 and TRBJ1-1, with a possible D match to TRBD1 (5 bases). Trimming removed 2 bases at V and 3 bases at J, with 22 bases between. Germline V gives CDR1 SGHTA, CDR2 FQGNSA. The length of the CDR3 is 18 residues. The chain's CDR3 is CASSLSGLQRGRDTEAFF. CDR3 nucleotides: TGTGCCAGCAGCTTATCGGGACTGCAAAGGGGACGCGACACTGAAGCTTTCTTT.

The chain recombines TRBV28 with TRBJ1-4, with TRBD1 matching 8 bases. The CDR3 consists of 18 residues. With 3 bases clipped from V and 1 base from J, the junction kept 10 bases outside the gene matches. The germline V gene encodes CDR1 MDHEN and CDR2 SYDVKM. The CDR3 region is CASSFVIDRGETNEKLFF. CDR3 nucleotide sequence: TGTGCCAGCAGTTTCGTAATCGACAGGGGAGAAACTAATGAAAAACTGTTTTTT.

The CDR3, as DNA: TGTGCCAGTTCCAGGGGATGGGGCAATCAGCCCCAGCATTTT. Translation: CASSRGWGNQPQHF. The V call is TRBV19, the J call TRBJ1-5, with D tentatively TRBD1 (6 bases). Trimming removed 8 bases at V and 2 bases at J, with 13 bases between. The CDR3 loop spans 14 amino acids. Germline assignment: CDR1 LNHDA and CDR2 SQIVND (reference sequence).

This clone was recorded a few times. The rearrangement links TRBV28 to TRBJ1-5; D not resolved. CDR3 length: 14 residues. V shed 5 bases and J shed 7 bases, with 15 bases lying between them. Germline CDR1 is MDHEN and CDR2 is SYDVKM. The DNA of the CDR3 is TGTGCCAGCAGTAGCGGCAGGCGGGCGCAGCCCCAGCATTTT. Amino acid sequence: CASSSGRRAQPQHF.

The chain couples TRBV12-5 to TRBJ2-1; 12 positions match TRBD2. CDR1 is LGHNT, CDR2 FRNRAP, per germline. The CDR3 sequence is 16 residues long. V was clipped by 5 bases and J by 10 bases; unmatched bases: 12. The CDR3 region is CASGTLAGGRRLEQFF. CDR3 DNA: TGTGCTAGTGGTACGCTAGCGGGAGGGCGTCGCCTGGAGCAGTTCTTC.

The chain joins TRBV29-1 to TRBJ2-2; 12 positions agree with TRBD1. Losses at the gene ends were 5 bases for V and 3 bases for J; bases not matched to a gene: 7. Germline V CDR1 and CDR2: SQVTM, ANQGSEA. This CDR3 is 16 amino acids long. The CDR3 DNA reads TGCAGCGTTCGGGACAGGGGGCGAGGTGACACCGGGGAGCTGTTTTTT. This codes for CSVRDRGRGDTGELFF.

This chain connects TRBV6-2 or TRBV6-3 to TRBJ1-2, with TRBD1 as a possible D gene (5 bases). The CDR3 is 17 amino acids. Germline V gene sequence: CDR1 MNHEY, CDR2 SVGEGT. V was pared by 1 base and J by 8 bases, with 23 bases between. The CDR3 protein is CASSYYPPTVEGSGYTF. The CDR3, as DNA: TGTGCCAGCAGTTACTACCCCCCGACAGTAGAGGGATCGGGCTACACCTTC.

This chain joins TRBV3-1 (or the pseudogene TRBV3-2) and TRBJ2-7, with 10 nucleotides matching TRBD2. CDR1 and CDR2 from the germline V gene are LGHDT and YNNKEL (reference sequence). V gave up 2 bases and J gave up 5 bases; unmatched junction bases: 12. The CDR3 has 17 amino acids. The CDR3, as DNA: TGTGCCAGCAGCCAATCCCCCGGCTGGACTAGCGGCCACGAGCAGTACTTC. This codes for CASSQSPGWTSGHEQYF.

As DNA, the CDR3 is TGTGCCAGCAGTTTCCGAAATGGCTACACCTTC. Encoded protein: CASSFRNGYTF. The rearrangement uses TRBV12-3 or TRBV12-4 and TRBJ1-2; D is uncertain. This CDR3 contains 11 residues. Trimming stripped 3 bases from V and 6 bases from J, with 5 bases between.

The CDR3 spells CASSRPGTEQFF. CDR3 in DNA: TGTGCCAGCAGCCGACCTGGGACCGAGCAGTTCTTC. The chain uses TRBV7-8 and TRBJ2-1; D is perhaps TRBD1 or TRBD2 (5 bases each). Per germline, CDR1 SGHVS and CDR2 FQNEAQ. V was shortened by 5 bases and J by 10 bases, with 12 bases between the two germline ends. The CDR3 spans 12 residues.

The sample holds one count of this clone. The chain is built from TRBV28 and TRBJ2-2; D is uncertain. Per the germline V gene, CDR1 is MDHEN and CDR2 is SYDVKM. V dropped 8 bases and J dropped 3 bases, with 16 bases sitting between them. This CDR3 contains 15 residues. The CDR3 sequence is CASQDQEVYTGELFF. DNA for the CDR3: TGTGCCAGCCAGGACCAGGAAGTCTACACCGGGGAGCTGTTTTTT.

This sequence joins TRBV4-1 and TRBJ1-2; unclear D gene. This CDR3 is 15 amino acids long. V shed 1 base and J shed 3 bases, with 12 bases lying between them. Germline CDR1 reads MGHRA; CDR2 reads YSYEKL. This CDR3 is CASSQVETTHYGYTF. The CDR3 DNA reads TGCGCCAGCAGCCAAGTGGAGACAACCCACTATGGCTACACCTTC.

The CDR3 DNA follows: TGTGCCAGCAGTTCCGCTCCGGACACCATATATTTT. Its protein is CASSSAPDTIYF. The V and J genes are TRBV12-3 or TRBV12-4 and TRBJ1-3; D is unresolved. V was trimmed by 4 bases and J by 8 bases, leaving 9 bases between them. This CDR3 has 12 amino acids.

The genes are TRBV6-6 and TRBJ1-3; D perhaps matches TRBD1 (5 bases). The germline V and J ends were trimmed by 7 bases and 4 bases, with 8 bases remaining between them. Germline assignment: CDR1 MNHNY and CDR2 SVGAGI (reference sequence). The CDR3 is 12 residues long. The CDR3 sequence is CASTRQGNTIYF. The CDR3 region has the DNA TGTGCCAGCACTAGACAGGGAAACACCATATATTTT.

This chain's CDR3 is CAWWRPTNEKLFF. CDR3 coding DNA: TGTGCCTGGTGGAGGCCAACTAATGAAAAACTGTTTTTT. J is TRBJ1-4 and V is TRBV30, with no clear D. The CDR3 totals 13 residues. Per the germline V gene, CDR1 is GTSNPN and CDR2 is SVGIG (reference sequence). Trimming pared 5 bases from V and 0 bases from J, leaving 7 bases between.

This chain connects TRBV28 to TRBJ2-3, with 13 bases aligning to TRBD2. V shed 4 bases, J shed 0 bases, and the junction held 10 bases outside the gene matches. Germline CDR1 reads MDHEN; CDR2 reads SYDVKM. This CDR3 contains 19 residues. CDR3 sequence (DNA): TGTGCCAGCAGTTATTCCGGACTAGCGGGAGACGCCAGCACAGATACGCAGTATTTT. This gives the protein CASSYSGLAGDASTDTQYF.

The gene calls are TRBV7-2 and TRBJ2-7, with 10 bases aligning to TRBD2. This CDR3 is 17 amino acids long. Per the germline V gene, CDR1 is SGHTA and CDR2 is FQGNSA. With V trimmed by 5 bases and J by 2 bases, 12 bases remained unmatched. Written as DNA, the CDR3 is TGTGCCAGCAGCACCCGGACTAGCGGTTATGGCACCTACGAGCAGTACTTC. Amino acid sequence: CASSTRTSGYGTYEQYF.

This chain uses TRBV29-1 with TRBJ2-7, with D possibly matching TRBD2 (6 bases). The CDR3 length is 13 residues. Trimming removed 4 bases at V and 1 base at J, with 11 bases between. Germline-derived CDR1 and CDR2 are SQVTM and ANQGSEA. The CDR3 bases are TGCAGCGTTGTTAGCGGATATTCCTACGAGCAGTACTTC. Its translation is CSVVSGYSYEQYF.

This clone came up once. The rearrangement uses TRBV2 and TRBJ2-2; the match to TRBD2 covers 8 bases. Germline V gene sequence: CDR1 SNHLY, CDR2 FYNNEI. The CDR3 is made up of 15 amino acids. Trimming took 4 bases from V and 5 from J; bases not matched to a gene: 6. CDR3 protein: CASSGTGGVTGELFF. CDR3 DNA sequence: TGTGCCAGCAGTGGGACGGGAGGGGTTACCGGGGAGCTGTTTTTT.

The rearrangement uses TRBV4-2 and TRBJ2-2; D tentatively fits TRBD1 or TRBD2 (5 bases each). The CDR3 is 15 residues long. Germline CDR1 and CDR2: LGHNA and YNFKEQ. Trimming removed 1 base from V and 9 bases from J, with 15 bases in between. CDR3 sequence (DNA): TGTGCCAGCAGCCAAGGACACCAAGGGACCCGGGAGCTGTTTTTT. Encoded protein: CASSQGHQGTRELFF.

The rearrangement uses TRBV28 and TRBJ2-2; D possibly uses TRBD1 or TRBD2 (5 bases each). Trimming removed 7 bases from V and 7 bases from J, with 16 bases in between. The CDR3 has 14 amino acids. Per the germline V gene, CDR1 is MDHEN and CDR2 is SYDVKM. DNA of the CDR3: TGTGCCAGCACCGCATCCGGGACCCACGGGGAGCTGTTTTTT. Translation: CASTASGTHGELFF.

This rearrangement joins TRBV13 to TRBJ2-7; 10 bases align to TRBD2. The CDR3 covers 16 residues. The V gene's germline CDR1 is PRHDT and CDR2 FYEKMQ (reference sequence). The junction had 7 bases not matched to a gene; V was cut back by 0 bases and J by 5 bases. CDR3 sequence: CASSLGLLAGTHEQYF. CDR3 nucleotide sequence: TGTGCCAGCAGCTTAGGCCTACTAGCGGGAACCCACGAGCAGTACTTC.

As DNA, the CDR3 is TGTGCCAGCAGCCAAGAGGGGACACCAACAGATACGCAGTATTTT. It yields the protein CASSQEGTPTDTQYF. V is TRBV4-2 and J is TRBJ2-3; tentatively, D is TRBD1 (6 bases). The V and J ends lost 0 bases and 3 bases respectively, with 10 bases between them. The germline V gene encodes CDR1 LGHNA and CDR2 YNFKEQ. The CDR3 is 15 amino acids.

V usage is TRBV28 and J usage is TRBJ2-7; 7 positions match TRBD2. V lost 3 bases, J lost 6 bases, and 8 bases stayed unmatched. Germline loops: CDR1 MDHEN, CDR2 SYDVKM. CDR3 size: 14 residues. Here the CDR3 DNA reads TGTGCCAGCAGTTTCCCCGAGAGGGAGGGCGAGCAGTACTTC. Protein product: CASSFPEREGEQYF.